This passage covers 28 T cell receptor beta chains from one sample sequenced in a study of cytotoxic CD8 clonotypes in ibrutinib-treated CLL. Data came from immunoSEQ multiplex PCR; TCRdb stores just in-frame clones and leaves some out. Of around 70,000 clones listed, just over 90% are singletons. Sequenced material: PBMCs, taken after 12 months of ibrutinib treatment. The receptors originated from a human donor with chronic lymphocytic leukemia.

This chain links TRBV5-4 with TRBJ1-2; D remains ambiguous. The germline V gene has CDR1 SGHNT and CDR2 YYREEE (reference sequence). The ends were cut back, 4 bases at V and 0 bases at J, with 10 bases in the middle. The CDR3 has 14 amino acids. CDR3 region: CASSPPLANYGYTF. The CDR3 bases are TGTGCCAGCAGCCCCCCACTAGCTAACTATGGCTACACCTTC.

The genes are TRBV13 and TRBJ1-5, with 8 bases matching TRBD1. The CDR3 covers 15 residues. With V trimmed by 5 bases and J by 7 bases, 10 bases remained unmatched. Germline V gene sequence: CDR1 PRHDT, CDR2 FYEKMQ (reference sequence). The CDR3 loop is CASSEGQGLGQPQHF. DNA of the CDR3: TGTGCCAGCAGCGAAGGACAGGGCCTCGGGCAGCCCCAGCATTTT.

The V and J genes are TRBV7-2 and TRBJ2-7; weak D call: TRBD2 (6 bases). Deletions cut 3 bases from V and 2 bases from J, with 20 bases between. Germline CDR1 SGHTA, CDR2 FQGNSA. This CDR3 comprises 17 residues. The CDR3 coding sequence is TGTGCCAGCAGCTTCCTCCACGGGAGACGCCTGGCCTACGAGCAGTACTTC. Translated, it gives CASSFLHGRRLAYEQYF. Full variable domain (remainder filled in from reference TRBV7-2 and TRBJ2-7): GAGVSQSPSNKVTEKGKDVELRCDPISGHTALYWYRQSLGQGLEFLIYFQGNSAPDKSGLPSDRFSAERTGGSVSTLTIQRTQQEDSAVYLCASSFLHGRRLAYEQYFGPGTRLTVT.

The rearrangement uses TRBV6-1 and TRBJ2-7; the D gene is possibly TRBD1 (7 bases). The ends were cut back, 6 bases at V and 8 bases at J, with 17 bases in the middle. This CDR3 region has 13 residues. CDR1 and CDR2 (germline): MNHNS, SASEGT. The CDR3 loop is CASRRDSAVKQYF. The CDR3 DNA reads as TGTGCCAGCAGGCGGGACAGTGCCGTCAAGCAGTACTTC.

The CDR3 spells CAWGRRANTEAFF. DNA for the CDR3: TGTGCCTGGGGAAGAAGGGCAAACACTGAAGCTTTCTTT. This chain links TRBV30 with TRBJ1-1; no reliable D call. Per germline, CDR1 GTSNPN and CDR2 SVGIG (reference sequence). Trimming cost V 5 bases and J 2 bases, with 12 bases left between them. The CDR3 loop spans 13 amino acids.

This chain connects TRBV9 to TRBJ2-5, with TRBD1 as a possible D gene (6 bases). Germline CDR1 is SGDLS and CDR2 is YYNGEE. This CDR3 spans 16 amino acids. Between the trimmed V and J ends, which lost 0 bases and 4 bases, there was a span of 16 bases. CDR3 nucleotides: TGTGCCAGCAGCGTAGGCCCCAGGGGAAATGGAGAGACCCAGTACTTC. Its protein product is CASSVGPRGNGETQYF.

The chain joins TRBV6-5 to TRBJ2-1, with TRBD1 identical over 7 bases. The CDR3 totals 12 residues. In germline, CDR1 is MNHEY, CDR2 SVGAGI. With 11 bases clipped from V and 6 bases from J, the junction kept 7 bases outside the gene matches. This chain's CDR3 is CAAQGNTNEQFF. In DNA, the CDR3 is TGTGCCGCACAGGGGAACACCAATGAGCAGTTCTTC.

The chain links TRBV2 to TRBJ2-7; 11 bases fit TRBD2. Trimming at V came to 3 bases and at J to 2 bases, leaving 0 bases not matched to a gene. CDR3 length: 14 amino acids. CDR1 and CDR2 (germline): SNHLY, FYNNEI. The CDR3 region is CASSETSGAYEQYF. The CDR3 DNA reads as TGTGCCAGCAGTGAGACTAGCGGGGCCTACGAGCAGTACTTC.

The V and J genes are TRBV6-5 and TRBJ1-1, with D possibly TRBD1 on 5 matching bases. Per the germline V gene, CDR1 is MNHEY and CDR2 is SVGAGI. The CDR3 is made up of 15 amino acids. Trimming took 6 bases from V and 7 from J, leaving 21 bases between them. CDR3 protein: CASSRKPQGIGEAFF. The CDR3 nucleotides read TGTGCCAGCAGCCGCAAACCTCAGGGCATTGGTGAAGCTTTCTTT.

This clone turned up a few times. This sequence joins TRBV19 and TRBJ2-1; 10 bases align to TRBD2. Germline assignment: CDR1 LNHDA and CDR2 SQIVND (reference sequence). The CDR3 consists of 18 residues. V was clipped by 4 bases and J by 4 bases; unmatched bases: 13. CDR3 in DNA: TGTGCCAGTAGTAGGCTAGCGGGAGTATCCGGACGTTACAATGAGCAGTTCTTC. Translating gives CASSRLAGVSGRYNEQFF.

The chain is built from TRBV5-6 and TRBJ1-2; D is unclear. The CDR3 runs to 13 residues. The V end lost 5 bases, the J end lost 4 bases, and 12 bases lay between the germline ends. Germline CDR1 and CDR2: SGHDT and YYEEEE. This CDR3 reads CASRQQSPYGYTF. The CDR3 nucleotides are TGTGCCAGCAGACAGCAATCTCCCTATGGCTACACCTTC.

This chain links TRBV6-5 with TRBJ1-3; D ambiguous. V lost 5 bases, J lost 8 bases, and 10 bases lay in between. The germline gives CDR1 MNHEY, CDR2 SVGAGI. This CDR3 is 12 amino acids long. In nucleotides, the CDR3 is TGTGCCAGCAGTGACCAGATGCACACCATATATTTT. It codes for CASSDQMHTIYF.

This clone was seen once. The rearrangement uses TRBV4-2 and TRBJ2-5; maybe TRBD2 (5 bases). Germline V CDR1 and CDR2: LGHNA, YNFKEQ. Trimming shortened V by 5 bases and J by 5 bases, and 21 bases separated the two germline ends. The CDR3 is 16 amino acids. CDR3 residues: CASSSLVGSSGETQYF. The CDR3 DNA reads TGTGCCAGCAGCTCACTTGTGGGGAGCTCGGGGGAGACCCAGTACTTC.

The chain is built from TRBV11-3 and TRBJ2-7; 9 bases match TRBD2. The junction had 10 bases not matched to a gene; V was cut back by 1 base and J by 0 bases. The CDR3 extends over 18 amino acids. CDR1 is SGHNT and CDR2 is YENEEA in the germline V gene. The CDR3 coding sequence is TGTGCCAGCAGCTTAGTCGGGTCAGCGGGAGGAGGCTCCTACGAGCAGTACTTC. It codes for CASSLVGSAGGGSYEQYF.

This clone was counted once. V and J are TRBV27 and TRBJ1-3; D not resolved. Germline V gene lookup returns CDR1 MNHEY and CDR2 SMNVEV (reference sequence). The CDR3 spans 13 residues. The V end lost 6 bases, the J end lost 4 bases, and 10 bases lay between the germline ends. For the CDR3, the DNA is TGTGCCAGCAGGTCTTGGGTCGGAAACACCATATATTTT. This sequence encodes CASRSWVGNTIYF.

This sequence joins TRBV19 and TRBJ2-1; D remains unclear. CDR3 size: 13 residues. With 1 base removed from V and 6 bases from J, the gap between germline ends came to 7 bases. CDR1 is LNHDA, CDR2 SQIVND, per germline (reference sequence). The CDR3 region is CASSIGVFNEQFF. In nucleotides, the CDR3 is TGTGCCAGTAGTATAGGAGTTTTCAATGAGCAGTTCTTC.

The chain uses TRBV7-8 and TRBJ2-3, with 13 bases lining up with TRBD2. CDR3 length: 15 amino acids. Losses at the gene ends were 3 bases for V and 6 bases for J; bases not matched to a gene: 3. Germline V gives CDR1 SGHVS, CDR2 FQNEAQ. CDR3 in DNA: TGTGCCAGCAGCTTGACTAGCGGGAGGATTGATACGCAGTATTTT. Encoded protein: CASSLTSGRIDTQYF.

V is TRBV7-9 and J is TRBJ2-3, with 9 positions matching TRBD1. The germline CDR1 and CDR2 sequences are SEHNR and FQNEAQ (reference sequence). V was clipped by 2 bases and J by 4 bases; unmatched bases: 10. The CDR3 has 17 amino acids. The DNA of the CDR3 is TGTGCCAGCAGCTTACCCGGGACAGGGAGTCGTGCAGATACGCAGTATTTT. It specifies CASSLPGTGSRADTQYF. Full variable domain (outside the CDR3, taken from reference TRBV7-9 and TRBJ2-3): DTGVSQNPRHKITKRGQNVTFRCDPISEHNRLYWYRQTLGQGPEFLTYFQNEAQLEKSRLLSDRFSAERPKGSFSTLEIQRTEQGDSAMYLCASSLPGTGSRADTQYFGPGTRLTVL.

The chain links TRBV7-3 to TRBJ2-7; D uncertain. The V gene lost 5 bases and the J gene lost 7 bases, with 12 bases spanning the gap. The CDR3 is made up of 12 amino acids. Germline V CDR1 and CDR2: SGHTA, FQGTGA. The CDR3 here is CASSVGLGEQYF. Here the CDR3 DNA reads TGTGCCAGCAGCGTGGGGTTGGGGGAGCAGTACTTC.

The V call is TRBV10-1, the J call TRBJ2-1, with TRBD2 matching over 13 bases. CDR1 WNHNN and CDR2 SYGVQD come from the germline V gene (reference sequence). The CDR3 loop spans 21 amino acids. V trimming: 0 bases; J trimming: 6 bases; junction bases outside the gene matches: 17. This CDR3 is CASSESWRTSGSVGLVNEQFF. DNA of the CDR3: TGCGCCAGCAGTGAGTCGTGGAGGACTAGCGGGAGCGTTGGCCTTGTCAATGAGCAGTTCTTC.

As regards this clone: The junction departs from the called germline gene at one end, perhaps through a read error. The chain carries TRBV7-2 and TRBJ2-4, with 10 bases that match TRBD2. Looked up from germline, CDR1 is SGHTA and CDR2 is FQGNSA. The CDR3 sequence is 15 residues long. CDR3 protein: CASSLAGTSEYIQYF. The DNA for the CDR3 is TGTGCCAGCAGCCTAGCCGGGACTAGCGAGTACATTCAGTACTTC.

The V call is TRBV18, the J call TRBJ1-1, with a possible D match to TRBD1 (5 bases). The V end was cut by 1 base, the J end by 1 base, with 10 bases between. This CDR3 is 15 amino acids long. CDR1 and CDR2 (germline): KGHSH, LQKENI. The CDR3 coding sequence is TGTGCCAGCTCACCACAGTCCGACAGGAACACTGAAGCTTTCTTT. Protein sequence: CASSPQSDRNTEAFF.

The rearrangement joins TRBV13 to TRBJ2-1; no firm D call. The CDR3 covers 15 residues. The V end was cut by 5 bases, the J end by 0 bases, with 11 bases between. Germline CDR1 and CDR2: PRHDT and FYEKMQ (reference sequence). CDR3 sequence: CASSQGKSSYNEQFF. The CDR3 nucleotides are TGTGCCAGCAGCCAAGGAAAAAGCTCCTACAATGAGCAGTTCTTC. The full variable domain, in which reference TRBV13 and TRBJ2-1 provide the parts outside the CDR3, is AAGVIQSPRHLIKEKRETATLKCYPIPRHDTVYWYQQGPGQDPQFLISFYEKMQSDKGSIPDRFSAQQFSDYHSELNMSSLELGDSALYFCASSQGKSSYNEQFFGPGTRLTVL.

The V call is TRBV2, the J call TRBJ1-2; D is ambiguous. Per germline, CDR1 SNHLY and CDR2 FYNNEI. The V end was cut by 1 base, the J end by 4 bases, with 7 bases between. CDR3 size: 13 residues. In DNA, the CDR3 is TGTGCCAGCAGTGAAGTAAAGGGCTATGGCTACACCTTC. It encodes CASSEVKGYGYTF.

The V and J genes are TRBV4-2 and TRBJ1-2; D unclear. The CDR3 extends over 17 amino acids. Germline-derived CDR1 and CDR2 are LGHNA and YNFKEQ. Trimming removed 0 bases from V and 0 bases from J, with 14 bases in between. CDR3 in DNA: TGTGCCAGCAGCCAAGATGATGTGGCATCTCCTAACTATGGCTACACCTTC. It specifies CASSQDDVASPNYGYTF.

The chain recombines TRBV9 with TRBJ2-7; 10 positions match TRBD1. The CDR3 sequence is 15 residues long. CDR1 is SGDLS and CDR2 is YYNGEE in the germline V gene. V lost 4 bases to trimming and J lost 7 bases; unmatched junction nucleotides: 11. This CDR3 is CASSPAGTGVWEQYF. In DNA, the CDR3 is TGTGCCAGCAGCCCTGCCGGGACAGGGGTCTGGGAGCAGTACTTC. Supplemented by reference TRBV9 and TRBJ2-7, the full variable domain reads DSGVTQTPKHLITATGQRVTLRCSPRSGDLSVYWYQQSLDQGLQFLIQYYNGEERAKGNILERFSAQQFPDLHSELNLSSLELGDSALYFCASSPAGTGVWEQYFGPGTRLTVT.

The chain carries TRBV11-3 and TRBJ2-6; no definite D call. Trimming removed 5 bases at V and 1 base at J, with 24 bases between. Germline CDR1 and CDR2: SGHNT and YENEEA. This CDR3 spans 20 amino acids. CDR3 amino acids: CASSTGLGGPGSSGANVLTF. The CDR3 region has the DNA TGTGCCAGCAGCACGGGTTTAGGTGGTCCGGGTTCATCTGGGGCCAACGTCCTGACTTTC.

The rearrangement joins TRBV9 to TRBJ1-4, with no clear D. The CDR3 totals 17 residues. The V gene lost 3 bases and the J gene lost 4 bases, with 19 bases spanning the gap. Germline CDR1 and CDR2: SGDLS and YYNGEE. CDR3 sequence (DNA): TGTGCCAGCAGCGCGAACTTAGACGGAAGGGATAATGAAAAACTGTTTTTT. This translates into CASSANLDGRDNEKLFF.